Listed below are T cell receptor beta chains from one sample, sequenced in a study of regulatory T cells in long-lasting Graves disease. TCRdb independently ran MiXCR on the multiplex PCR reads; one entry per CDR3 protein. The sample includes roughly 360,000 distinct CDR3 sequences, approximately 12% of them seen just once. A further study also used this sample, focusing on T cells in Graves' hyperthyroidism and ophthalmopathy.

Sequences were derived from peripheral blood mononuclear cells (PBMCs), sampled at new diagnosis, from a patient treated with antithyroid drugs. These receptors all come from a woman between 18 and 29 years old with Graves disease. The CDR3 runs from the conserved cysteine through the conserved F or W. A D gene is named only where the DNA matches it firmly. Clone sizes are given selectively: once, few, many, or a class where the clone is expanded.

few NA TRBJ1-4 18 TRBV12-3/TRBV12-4 CASSFIVGPGGPNEKLFF TGTGCCAGCAGTTTTATCGTGGGGCCGGGGGGACCTAATGAAAAACTGTTTTTT
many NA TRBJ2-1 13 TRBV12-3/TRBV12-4 CASSTWGFNEQFF TGTGCCAGCAGCACGTGGGGGTTTAATGAGCAGTTCTTC
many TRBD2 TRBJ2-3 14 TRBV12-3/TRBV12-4 CASSASGGTDTQYF TGTGCCAGCAGCGCTAGCGGGGGGACAGATACGCAGTATTTT
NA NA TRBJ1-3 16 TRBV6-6 CASSYSGTTLGNTIYF TGTGCCAGCAGTTACTCGGGGACAACCCTAGGAAACACCATATATTTT
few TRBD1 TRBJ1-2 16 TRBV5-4 CASSLGPGQANYGYTF TGTGCCAGCAGTCTGGGCCCTGGACAGGCTAACTATGGCTACACCTTC
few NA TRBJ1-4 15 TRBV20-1 CSAQRRPSGGEKLFF TGCAGTGCCCAGAGACGTCCCAGCGGGGGTGAAAAACTGTTTTTT
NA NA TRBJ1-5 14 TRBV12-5 CASARGEGSQPQHF TGTGCTAGTGCCCGCGGGGAGGGTAGCCAGCCCCAGCATTTT
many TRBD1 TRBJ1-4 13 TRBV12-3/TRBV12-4 CATGTGVVGKLFF TGTGCCACCGGAACAGGGGTAGTGGGAAAACTGTTTTTT
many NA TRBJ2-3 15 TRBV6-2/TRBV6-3 CASTPLATSTDTQYF TGTGCCAGCACTCCCCTTGCGACTAGCACAGATACGCAGTATTTT
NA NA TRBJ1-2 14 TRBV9 CASSVDSGNDGYTF TGTGCCAGCAGCGTAGATTCGGGGAACGATGGCTACACCTTC
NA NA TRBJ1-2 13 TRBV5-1 CASSTRGGDGYTF TGCGCCAGCAGTACAAGAGGAGGAGATGGCTACACCTTC
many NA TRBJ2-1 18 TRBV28 CASSLSTTTSTRYNEQFF TGTGCCAGCAGTTTATCTACGACTACTAGTACGCGCTACAATGAGCAGTTCTTC
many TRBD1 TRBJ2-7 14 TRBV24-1 CATSDRQGSYEQYF TGTGCCACCAGTGACCGACAGGGTTCCTACGAGCAGTACTTC
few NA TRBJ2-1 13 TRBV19 CATEKGRDNEQFF TGTGCCACCGAGAAGGGTCGGGACAATGAGCAGTTCTTC
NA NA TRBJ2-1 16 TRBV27 CASTISWGIPYNEQFF TGTGCCAGCACTATCTCGTGGGGGATCCCCTACAATGAGCAGTTCTTC
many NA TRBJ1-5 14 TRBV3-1 CASSQSTVEQPQHF TGTGCCAGCAGCCAATCAACAGTTGAACAGCCCCAGCATTTT
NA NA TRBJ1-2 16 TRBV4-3 CASSRYPDRNPYGYTF TGCGCCAGCAGCCGCTACCCGGACAGAAACCCTTATGGCTACACCTTC
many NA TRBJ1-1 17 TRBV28 CANSLAIREFPNREAFF TGTGCCAACAGTTTGGCGATTAGAGAATTCCCCAACAGGGAAGCTTTCTTT
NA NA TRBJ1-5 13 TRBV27 CASSLKVNQPQHF TGTGCCAGCAGTCTAAAAGTCAATCAGCCCCAGCATTTT
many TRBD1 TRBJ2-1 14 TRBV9 CASSTDRVYNEQFF TGTGCCAGCAGCACGGACAGGGTATACAATGAGCAGTTCTTC
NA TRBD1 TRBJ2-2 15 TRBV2 CASLQGAFRTGELFF TGTGCCAGCTTACAGGGGGCCTTTCGCACCGGGGAGCTGTTTTTT
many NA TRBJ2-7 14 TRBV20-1 CSARTSDSRYEQYF TGCAGTGCTAGAACATCGGACAGCCGATACGAGCAGTACTTC
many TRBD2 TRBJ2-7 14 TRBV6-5 CASSYTGGPYEQYF TGTGCCAGCAGTTACACGGGAGGGCCTTACGAGCAGTACTTC
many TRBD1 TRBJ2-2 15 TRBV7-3 CASSSRTGYTGELFF TGTGCCAGCAGCTCCAGGACAGGTTACACCGGGGAGCTGTTTTTT
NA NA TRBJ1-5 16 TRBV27 CASSLSWGLSNQPQHF TGTGCCAGCAGTTTATCTTGGGGGTTGAGCAATCAGCCCCAGCATTTT
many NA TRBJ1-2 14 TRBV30 CAWSVGVGEAGYTF TGTGCCTGGAGTGTAGGTGTCGGTGAGGCTGGCTACACCTTC
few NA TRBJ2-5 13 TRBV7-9 CAVSMGGRQTQYF TGTGCCGTTAGTATGGGGGGACGGCAGACCCAGTACTTC
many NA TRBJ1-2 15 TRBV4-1 CASSRTRPATYGYTF TGCGCCAGCAGCCGAACCCGTCCGGCCACATATGGCTACACCTTC
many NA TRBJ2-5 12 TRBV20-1 CSARGREETQYF TGCAGTGCTAGAGGAAGAGAAGAGACCCAGTACTTC
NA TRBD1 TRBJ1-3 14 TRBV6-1 CASSRTGAGNTIYF TGTGCCAGCAGCAGGACAGGGGCTGGAAACACCATATATTTT
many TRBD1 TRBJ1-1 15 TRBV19 CASSLDRAVNTEAFF TGTGCCAGTAGTCTGGACAGGGCTGTGAACACTGAAGCTTTCTTT
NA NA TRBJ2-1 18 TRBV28 CACSPTWGVARSYNEQFF TGTGCCTGCAGTCCAACCTGGGGGGTAGCGCGCTCCTACAATGAGCAGTTCTTC
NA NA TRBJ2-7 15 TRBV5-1 CASSLRSGQGYERYF TGCGCCAGCAGCTTGAGGTCGGGTCAGGGCTACGAGCGGTACTTC